The sequence of this T cell receptor (beta chain) was determined in a study of blood T cells in healthy people across ages. Overall study findings and caveats: Long-lived donors carried more naive CD4+ cells and greater diversity than aged donors.

The germline V and J ends were trimmed by 2 bases and 5 bases, with 5 bases remaining between them. The CDR3 is 12 amino acids. Germline V CDR1 and CDR2: SGHRS, YFSETQ. A sample-barcoded 5' primer and a J-beta primer mix were used in a second PCR of roughly 7 to 11 cycles. Each cDNA molecule was tagged by a template-switch adaptor that had 12 random nucleotides. TCRdb itself ran the 5' RACE reads through MiXCR, one entry per CDR3 protein. This sample has 380,000 or so distinct CDR3 sequences, with approximately 51% found just once. In regard to this clonotype: The target antigen is unknown.

Per sample, at least 5.5 micrograms of total RNA were extracted. Sequenced material: blood. The chain joins TRBV5-1 to TRBJ2-1, with D hard to call. The sequence came from a man aged 55 to 70 in good health. This CDR3 is CASSFPDNEQFF. CDR3 nucleotides: TGCGCCAGCAGCTTCCCGGACAATGAGCAGTTCTTC.